The next 10 T cell receptor beta chains were all read from a single sample in a study of tumor and adjacent non-tumor tissue in lung cancer. This sample's RNA came from whole unsorted tissue. This non-tumor lung sample came from over 3 cm beyond the tumor edge. Three rounds of nested PCR, following a modified ARM-PCR protocol, produced the TCRbeta library. In TCRdb, the multiplex PCR reads were re-called with MiXCR into one record per CDR3 protein. The table includes some 100,000 distinct CDR3 sequences, roughly three fifths detected once. Sequencing was done on a sample of distant non-tumor lung tissue. These receptors were obtained from a man aged 60 to 75 with non-small cell lung cancer.

V is TRBV29-1 and J is TRBJ2-7; D possibly uses TRBD1 or TRBD2 (5 bases each). In germline, CDR1 is SQVTM, CDR2 ANQGSEA. The CDR3 runs to 11 residues. As DNA, the CDR3 is TGCACCGTACGGGACCTGGACGAGCAGTACTTC. Protein: CTVRDLDEQYF.

Regarding this clonotype: The CDR3 end shows no conserved phenylalanine or tryptophan, and so a read error is likely. V gene TRBV6-6 combines with J gene TRBJ2-5; weak D call: TRBD1 (5 bases). V lost 10 bases to trimming and J lost 5 bases, with 17 bases between them. CDR1 is MNHNY, CDR2 SVGAGI, per germline (reference sequence). The CDR3 totals 13 residues. CDR3: CATQTDIVETQYS. The CDR3 nucleotides read TGTGCCACCCAGACGGACATTGTGGAGACCCAGTACTCA.

A word on this clonotype: A much larger clone is a single base away; this may be a read error. The chain's CDR3 is CTSSWEGGPTYNEQFF. The CDR3 coding sequence is TGTACCAGCAGTTGGGAGGGCGGGCCCACCTACAATGAGCAGTTCTTC. The chain links TRBV12-3 or TRBV12-4 to TRBJ2-1; 7 bases line up with TRBD2. This CDR3 region has 16 residues.

For this clonotype: At one boundary the junction diverges from the germline segment, which might be a read error. The chain joins TRBV5-6 to TRBJ2-7, with D possibly TRBD2 on 5 matching bases. The germline CDR1 and CDR2 sequences are SGHDT and YYEEEE. The CDR3 has 15 residues. CDR3 region: CVSSLGFSDSYEQYF. As DNA, the CDR3 is TGTGTCAGCAGCCTGGGGTTTAGCGACTCCTACGAGCAGTACTTC.

The chain combines TRBV28 with TRBJ2-7, with TRBD1 matching over 7 bases. This CDR3 region has 15 residues. Germline CDR1 MDHEN, CDR2 SYDVKM. V lost 11 bases to trimming and J lost 4 bases; unmatched junction nucleotides: 17. The DNA of the CDR3 is TGTGCCGGCAATTCACCGGGACAGAAGAATTACGAGCAGTACTTC. Translating gives CAGNSPGQKNYEQYF.

As to this clonotype: The CDR3 does not close with the conserved phenylalanine or tryptophan, likely indicating a read error. The genes are TRBV5-4 and TRBJ2-5; no clear D gene. CDR1 is SGHNT, CDR2 YYREEE, per germline (reference sequence). V was shortened by 2 bases and J by 3 bases, with 11 bases between the two germline ends. There are 14 residues in the CDR3. CDR3 residues: CASSLGSPKETQYI. In DNA form, the CDR3 reads TGTGCCAGCAGCTTAGGCAGCCCTAAAGAGACCCAGTACATC.

The V and J genes are TRBV29-1 and TRBJ1-2, with D perhaps matching TRBD1 (5 bases). Trimming cost V 8 bases and J 5 bases, with 18 bases left between them. Germline V lookup: CDR1 SQVTM, CDR2 ANQGSEA. This CDR3 comprises 13 residues. The CDR3 reads CSPEGEPSYGYTF. CDR3 bases: TGCAGCCCTGAAGGGGAACCCAGTTATGGCTACACCTTC. Drawing the rest from reference TRBV29-1 and TRBJ1-2, the complete variable domain is SAVISQKPSRDICQRGTSLTIQCQVDSQVTMMFWYRQQPGQSLTLIATANQGSEATYESGFVIDKFPISRPNLTFSTLTVSNMSPEDSSIYLCSPEGEPSYGYTFGSGTRLTVV.

As to this clonotype: At one end the junction does not follow the germline gene, possibly because of a read error. V is TRBV29-1 and J is TRBJ2-3; 8 positions agree with TRBD2. Germline V gene sequence: CDR1 SQVTM, CDR2 ANQGSEA. The CDR3 has 16 residues. The CDR3 here is CSPNVRVAGGTNTQYF. CDR3 in DNA: TGCAGCCCCAATGTCAGGGTGGCGGGGGGCACAAATACGCAGTATTTT.

The chain joins TRBV5-1 to TRBJ1-5; D gene ambiguous. Germline CDR1 is SGHRS and CDR2 is YFSETQ. Trimming pared 0 bases from V and 5 bases from J, leaving 9 bases between. The CDR3 is 14 residues long. CDR3 in amino acids: CASSLEGPDQPQHF. The DNA for the CDR3 is TGCGCCAGCAGCTTGGAAGGTCCCGATCAGCCCCAGCATTTT.

With regard to this clonotype: Given a much more abundant clone one base away, this may be a read error. V usage is TRBV6-5 and J usage is TRBJ2-7; 8 nucleotides line up with TRBD2. The CDR3 runs to 15 residues. Germline-derived CDR1 and CDR2 are MNHEY and SVGAGI. Here the CDR3 DNA reads TGTGTCAGCAGTCTACTAGCGGCCACCCCGGGGGAGCAGTACTTC. Translating it yields CVSSLLAATPGEQYF.